This entry describes one T cell receptor (beta chain). Its cognate antigen is unknown. This CDR3 has 17 amino acids. V lost 6 bases and J lost 5; bases outside the gene matches: 13. Germline CDR1 and CDR2: ENHRY and SYGVKD. Researchers ran the PCR with 60 Vbeta and 13 Jbeta primers. Generated by immunoSEQ multiplex PCR, the TCRdb table keeps only in-frame clones and is missing some. The sample carries roughly 100,000 clones, about 83% recorded once. This entry comes from a study of cytomegalovirus exposure and HLA in healthy donors. Overall study results and limits: Some TCR beta chains (more than 150 of them) were listed as cytomegalovirus-associated.

The sequence derives from a man younger than 30 in good health and CMV-seronegative. The J gene is TRBJ2-1, the V gene TRBV10-3; 10 bases line up with TRBD2. The specimen sequenced was PBMCs. CDR3 coding DNA: TGTGCCATCAGCCCGGGACTAGCGAGAATCGGGGACAATGAGCAGTTCTTC. It specifies CAISPGLARIGDNEQFF.